A few counts support the clone carrying this T cell receptor (beta chain). Antigen specificity is unknown. The sample belongs to a study of T-cell memory formation after mild COVID-19. Study results and limitations: The study found balanced CD4/CD8 in clones contracting day 15 to 85 and a CD4+ lean in later expanders.

After 5'RACE with constant-segment primers, TCR alpha and TCR beta cDNA libraries carrying sample barcodes and UMIs were obtained. TCRdb passed the 5' RACE reads through MiXCR, listing each CDR3 protein once. Here the sample spans a few hundred thousand distinct CDR3 sequences, around 15% being singletons. The CDR3 runs to 15 residues. CDR1 is SGDLS and CDR2 is YYNGEE in the germline V gene. Trimming removed 0 bases from V and 4 bases from J, with 13 bases in between. Sequenced sample: PBMCs or a T cell subset sorted from them (not recorded which). The receptor comes from a man younger than 35 who had mild COVID-19 (a few samples of this study predate the infection). Cell type and time point are not known. The chain combines TRBV9 with TRBJ2-5; D is uncertain. The CDR3: CASSVVSGPGETQYF. CDR3 nucleotide sequence: TGTGCCAGCAGCGTAGTTAGTGGGCCGGGAGAGACCCAGTACTTC.